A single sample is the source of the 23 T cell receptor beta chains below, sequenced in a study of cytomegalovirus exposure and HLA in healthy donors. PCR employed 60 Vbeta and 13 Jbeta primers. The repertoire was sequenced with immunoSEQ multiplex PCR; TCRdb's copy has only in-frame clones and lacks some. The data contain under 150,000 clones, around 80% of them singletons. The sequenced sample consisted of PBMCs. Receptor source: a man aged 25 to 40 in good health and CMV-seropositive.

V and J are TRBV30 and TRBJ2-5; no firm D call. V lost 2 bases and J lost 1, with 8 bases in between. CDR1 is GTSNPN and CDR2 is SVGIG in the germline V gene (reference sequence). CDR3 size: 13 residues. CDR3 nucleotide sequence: TGTGCCTGGAGTCGACGGAGCCAAGAGACCCAGTACTTC. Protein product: CAWSRRSQETQYF. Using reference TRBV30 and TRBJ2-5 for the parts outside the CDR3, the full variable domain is SQTIHQWPATLVQPVGSPLSLECTVEGTSNPNLYWYRQAAGRGLQLLFYSVGIGQISSEVPQNLSASRPQDRQFILSSKKLLLSDSGFYLCAWSRRSQETQYFGPGTRLLVL.

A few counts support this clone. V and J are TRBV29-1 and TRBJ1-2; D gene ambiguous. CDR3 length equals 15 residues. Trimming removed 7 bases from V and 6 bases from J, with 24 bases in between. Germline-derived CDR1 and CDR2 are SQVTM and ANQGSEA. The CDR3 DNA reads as TGCAGCGCCGGGGTGAAAGAGTCCTATTCCGATGGCTACACCTTC. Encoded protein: CSAGVKESYSDGYTF. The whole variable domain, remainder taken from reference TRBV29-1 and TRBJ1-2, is SAVISQKPSRDICQRGTSLTIQCQVDSQVTMMFWYRQQPGQSLTLIATANQGSEATYESGFVIDKFPISRPNLTFSTLTVSNMSPEDSSIYLCSAGVKESYSDGYTFGSGTRLTVV.

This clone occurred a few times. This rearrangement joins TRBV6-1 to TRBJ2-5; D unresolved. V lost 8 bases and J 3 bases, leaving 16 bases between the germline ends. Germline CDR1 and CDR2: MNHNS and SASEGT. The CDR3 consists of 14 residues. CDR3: CASQRPGWKETQYF. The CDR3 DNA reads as TGTGCCAGCCAAAGGCCCGGGTGGAAAGAGACCCAGTACTTC.

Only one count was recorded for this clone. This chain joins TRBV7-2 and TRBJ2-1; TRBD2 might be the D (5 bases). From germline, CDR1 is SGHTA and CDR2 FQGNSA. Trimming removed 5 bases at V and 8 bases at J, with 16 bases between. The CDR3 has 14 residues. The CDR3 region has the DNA TGTGCCAGCAGCCCCGGGGAATATCGAGATGAGCAGTTCTTC. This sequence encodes CASSPGEYRDEQFF.

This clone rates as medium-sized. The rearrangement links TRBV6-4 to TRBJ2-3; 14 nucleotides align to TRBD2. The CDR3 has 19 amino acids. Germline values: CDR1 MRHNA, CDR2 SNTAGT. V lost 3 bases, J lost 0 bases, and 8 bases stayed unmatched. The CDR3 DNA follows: TGTGCCAGCAGTGAAACCGCCGGGACTAGCGGGGGCAGCACAGATACGCAGTATTTT. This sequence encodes CASSETAGTSGGSTDTQYF.

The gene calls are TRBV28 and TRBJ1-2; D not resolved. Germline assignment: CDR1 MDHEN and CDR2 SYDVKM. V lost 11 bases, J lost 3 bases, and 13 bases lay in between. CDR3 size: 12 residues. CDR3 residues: CALREGDYGYTF. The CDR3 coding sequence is TGTGCCTTGAGGGAGGGTGACTATGGCTACACCTTC.

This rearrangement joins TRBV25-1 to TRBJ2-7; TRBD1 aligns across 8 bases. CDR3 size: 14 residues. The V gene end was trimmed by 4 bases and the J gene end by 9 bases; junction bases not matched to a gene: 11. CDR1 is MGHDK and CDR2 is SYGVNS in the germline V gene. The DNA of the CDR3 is TGTGCCAGCAGTGGGGCAGGGGGCCCGGGGAGGCAGTACTTC. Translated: CASSGAGGPGRQYF.

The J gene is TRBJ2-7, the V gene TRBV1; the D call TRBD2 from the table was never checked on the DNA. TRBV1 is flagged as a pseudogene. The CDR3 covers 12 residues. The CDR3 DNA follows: TGCACCAGCAGCCAACCGTCCTACGAGCAGTACTTC. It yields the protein CTSSQPSYEQYF.

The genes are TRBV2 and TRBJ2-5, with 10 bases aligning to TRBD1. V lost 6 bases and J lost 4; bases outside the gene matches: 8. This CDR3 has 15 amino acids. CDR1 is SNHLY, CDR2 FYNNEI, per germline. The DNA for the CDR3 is TGTGCCAGCAGCCCGCCGGGACAGGGGACAGAGACCCAGTACTTC. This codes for CASSPPGQGTETQYF.

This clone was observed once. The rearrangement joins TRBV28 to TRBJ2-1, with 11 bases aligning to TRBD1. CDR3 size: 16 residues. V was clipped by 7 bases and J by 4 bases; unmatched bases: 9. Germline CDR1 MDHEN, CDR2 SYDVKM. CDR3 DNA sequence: TGTGCCAGCAATAACCGCCGGGACAGGGGGTACAATGAGCAGTTCTTC. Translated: CASNNRRDRGYNEQFF.

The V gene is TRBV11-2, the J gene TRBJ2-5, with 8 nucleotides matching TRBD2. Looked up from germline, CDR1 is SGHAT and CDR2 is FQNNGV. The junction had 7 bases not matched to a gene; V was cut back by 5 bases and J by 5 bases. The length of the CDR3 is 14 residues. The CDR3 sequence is CASSPHSGTETQYF. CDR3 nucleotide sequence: TGTGCCAGCAGCCCTCATAGCGGGACTGAGACCCAGTACTTC.

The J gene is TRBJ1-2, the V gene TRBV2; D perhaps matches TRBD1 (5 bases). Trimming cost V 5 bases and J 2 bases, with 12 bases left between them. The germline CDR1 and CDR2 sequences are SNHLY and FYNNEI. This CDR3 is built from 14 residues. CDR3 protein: CASSLGTLNYGYTF. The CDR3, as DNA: TGTGCCAGCAGTTTAGGGACTCTCAACTATGGCTACACCTTC.

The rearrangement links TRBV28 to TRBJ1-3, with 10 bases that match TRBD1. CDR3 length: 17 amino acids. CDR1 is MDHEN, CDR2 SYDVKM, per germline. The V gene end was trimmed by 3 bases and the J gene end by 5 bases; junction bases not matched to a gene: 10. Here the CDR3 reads CASSFSGTGALRNTIYF. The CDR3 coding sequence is TGTGCCAGCAGTTTTTCCGGGACAGGGGCGCTGCGAAACACCATATATTTT.

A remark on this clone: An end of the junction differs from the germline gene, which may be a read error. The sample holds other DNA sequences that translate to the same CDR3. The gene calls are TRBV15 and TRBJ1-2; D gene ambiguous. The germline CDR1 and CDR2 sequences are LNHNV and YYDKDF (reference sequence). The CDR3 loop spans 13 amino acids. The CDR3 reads CATSRDGVYGYTF. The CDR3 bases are TGTGCCACCAGCCGAGACGGGGTCTATGGCTACACCTTT.

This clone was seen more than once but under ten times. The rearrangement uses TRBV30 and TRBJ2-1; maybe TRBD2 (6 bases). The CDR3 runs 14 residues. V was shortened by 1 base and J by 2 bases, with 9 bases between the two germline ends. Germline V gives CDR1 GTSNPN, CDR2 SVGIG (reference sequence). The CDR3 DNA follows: TGTGCCTGGAGTGCTTGGGGGGCCTACAATGAGCAGTTCTTC. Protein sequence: CAWSAWGAYNEQFF.

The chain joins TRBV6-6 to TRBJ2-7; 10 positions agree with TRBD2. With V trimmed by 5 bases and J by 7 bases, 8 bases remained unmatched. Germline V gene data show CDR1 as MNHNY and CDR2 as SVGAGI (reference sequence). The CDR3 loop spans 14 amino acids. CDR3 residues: CASSRLAGEGEQYF. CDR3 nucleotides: TGTGCCAGCAGTAGGCTAGCGGGAGAAGGGGAGCAGTACTTC.

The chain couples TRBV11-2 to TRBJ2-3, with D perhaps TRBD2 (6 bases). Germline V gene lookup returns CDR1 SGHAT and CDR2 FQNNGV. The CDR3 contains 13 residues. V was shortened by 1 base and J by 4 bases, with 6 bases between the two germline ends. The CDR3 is CASSLAGADTQYF. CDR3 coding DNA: TGTGCCAGCAGCTTAGCGGGGGCAGATACGCAGTATTTT.

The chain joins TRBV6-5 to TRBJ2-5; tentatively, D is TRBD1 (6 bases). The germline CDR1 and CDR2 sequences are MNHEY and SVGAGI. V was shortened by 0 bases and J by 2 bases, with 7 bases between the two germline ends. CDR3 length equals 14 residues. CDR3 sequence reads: CASSYSDSQETQYF. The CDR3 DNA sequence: TGTGCCAGCAGTTACTCGGACAGTCAAGAGACCCAGTACTTC.

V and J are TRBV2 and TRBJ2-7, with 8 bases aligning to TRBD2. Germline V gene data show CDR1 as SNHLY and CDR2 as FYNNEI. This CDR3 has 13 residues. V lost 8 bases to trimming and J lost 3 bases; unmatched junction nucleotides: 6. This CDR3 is CASVGRARYEQYF. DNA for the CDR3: TGTGCCAGCGTCGGGAGGGCCCGCTACGAGCAGTACTTC.

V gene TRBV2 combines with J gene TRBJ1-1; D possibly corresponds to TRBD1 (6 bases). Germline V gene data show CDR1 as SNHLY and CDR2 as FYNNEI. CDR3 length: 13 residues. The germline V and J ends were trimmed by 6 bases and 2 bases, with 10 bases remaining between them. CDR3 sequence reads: CASRGQRNTEAFF. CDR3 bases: TGTGCCAGCAGGGGACAAAGAAACACTGAAGCTTTCTTT.

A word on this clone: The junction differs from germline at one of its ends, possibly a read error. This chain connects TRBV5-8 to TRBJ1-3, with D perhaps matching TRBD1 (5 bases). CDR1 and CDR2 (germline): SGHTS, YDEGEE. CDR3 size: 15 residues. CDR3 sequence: CAGSLDGGNRNTIYF. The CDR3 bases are TGTGCCGGCAGCTTGGATGGGGGGAATAGAAACACCATATATTTT.

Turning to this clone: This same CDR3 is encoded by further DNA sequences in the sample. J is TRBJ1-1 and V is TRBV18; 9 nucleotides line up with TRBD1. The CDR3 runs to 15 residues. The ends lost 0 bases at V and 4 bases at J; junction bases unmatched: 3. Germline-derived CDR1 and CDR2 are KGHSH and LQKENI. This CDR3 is CASSPPRDRVTEAFF. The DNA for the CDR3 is TGTGCCAGCTCACCACCCCGGGACAGGGTCACTGAAGCTTTCTTT.

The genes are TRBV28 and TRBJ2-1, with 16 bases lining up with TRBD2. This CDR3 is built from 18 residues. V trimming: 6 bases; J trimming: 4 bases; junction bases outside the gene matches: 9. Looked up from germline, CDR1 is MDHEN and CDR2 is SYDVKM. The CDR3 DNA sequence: TGTGCCAGCAGATCCGGGACTAGCGGGAGGGGGGCGTACAATGAGCAGTTCTTC. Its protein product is CASRSGTSGRGAYNEQFF. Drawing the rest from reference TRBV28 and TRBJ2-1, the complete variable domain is DVKVTQSSRYLVKRTGEKVFLECVQDMDHENMFWYRQDPGLGLRLIYFSYDVKMKEKGDIPEGYSVSREKKERFSLILESASTNQTSMYLCASRSGTSGRGAYNEQFFGPGTRLTVL.